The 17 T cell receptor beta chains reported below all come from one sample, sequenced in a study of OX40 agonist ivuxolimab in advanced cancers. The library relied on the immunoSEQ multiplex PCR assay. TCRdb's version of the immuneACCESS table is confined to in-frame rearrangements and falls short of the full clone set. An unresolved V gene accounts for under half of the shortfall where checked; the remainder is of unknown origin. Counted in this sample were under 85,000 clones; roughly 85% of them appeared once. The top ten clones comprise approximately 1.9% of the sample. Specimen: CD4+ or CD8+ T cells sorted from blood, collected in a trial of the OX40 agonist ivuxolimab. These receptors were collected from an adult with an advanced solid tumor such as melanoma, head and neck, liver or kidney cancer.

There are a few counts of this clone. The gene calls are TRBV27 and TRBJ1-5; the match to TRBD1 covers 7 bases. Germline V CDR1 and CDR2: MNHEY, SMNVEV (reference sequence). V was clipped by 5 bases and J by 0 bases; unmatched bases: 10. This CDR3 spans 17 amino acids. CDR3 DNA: TGTGCCAGCAGTCCAAGGGGGACAGTCTATAGCAATCAGCCCCAGCATTTT. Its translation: CASSPRGTVYSNQPQHF.

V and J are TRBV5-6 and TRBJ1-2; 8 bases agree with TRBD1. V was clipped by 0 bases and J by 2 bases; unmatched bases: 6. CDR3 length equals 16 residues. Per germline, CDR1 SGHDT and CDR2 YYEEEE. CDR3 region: CASSLGVHRGNYGYTF. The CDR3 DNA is TGTGCCAGCAGCTTGGGGGTCCACAGGGGGAACTATGGCTACACCTTC. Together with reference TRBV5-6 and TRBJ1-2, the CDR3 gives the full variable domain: DAGVTQSPTHLIKTRGQQVTLRCSPKSGHDTVSWYQQALGQGPQFIFQYYEEEERQRGNFPDRFSGHQFPNYSSELNVNALLLGDSALYLCASSLGVHRGNYGYTFGSGTRLTVV.

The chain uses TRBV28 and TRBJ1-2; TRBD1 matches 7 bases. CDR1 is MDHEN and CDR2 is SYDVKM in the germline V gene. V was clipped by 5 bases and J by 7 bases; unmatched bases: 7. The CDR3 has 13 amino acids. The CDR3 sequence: CASSPRQGSGYTF. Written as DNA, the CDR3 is TGTGCCAGCAGTCCTCGACAGGGATCTGGCTACACCTTC.

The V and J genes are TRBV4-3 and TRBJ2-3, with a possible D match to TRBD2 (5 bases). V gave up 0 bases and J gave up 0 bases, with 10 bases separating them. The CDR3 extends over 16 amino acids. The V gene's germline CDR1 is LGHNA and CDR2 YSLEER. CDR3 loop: CASSQDRRVSTDTQYF. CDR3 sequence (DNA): TGCGCCAGCAGCCAAGATAGGCGGGTGAGCACAGATACGCAGTATTTT.

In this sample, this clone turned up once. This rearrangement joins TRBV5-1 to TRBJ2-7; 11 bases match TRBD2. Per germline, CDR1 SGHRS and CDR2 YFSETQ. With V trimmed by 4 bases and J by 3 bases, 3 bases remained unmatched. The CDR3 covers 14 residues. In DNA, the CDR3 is TGCGCCAGCAGCATAGCGGGAGGGCACTACGAGCAGTACTTC. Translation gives CASSIAGGHYEQYF.

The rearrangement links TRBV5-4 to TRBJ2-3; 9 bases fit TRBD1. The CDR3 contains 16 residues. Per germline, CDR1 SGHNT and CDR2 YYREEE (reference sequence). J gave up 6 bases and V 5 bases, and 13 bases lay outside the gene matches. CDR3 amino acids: CASSAGTGRAGDTQYF. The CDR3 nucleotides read TGTGCCAGCAGTGCCGGGACAGGGAGGGCGGGGGATACGCAGTATTTT.

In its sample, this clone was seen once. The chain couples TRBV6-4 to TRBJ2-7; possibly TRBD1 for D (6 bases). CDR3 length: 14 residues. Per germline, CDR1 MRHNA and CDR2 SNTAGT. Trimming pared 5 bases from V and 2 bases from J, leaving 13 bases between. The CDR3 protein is CASSKGVGAYEQYF. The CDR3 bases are TGTGCCAGCAGTAAGGGGGTCGGAGCCTACGAGCAGTACTTC.

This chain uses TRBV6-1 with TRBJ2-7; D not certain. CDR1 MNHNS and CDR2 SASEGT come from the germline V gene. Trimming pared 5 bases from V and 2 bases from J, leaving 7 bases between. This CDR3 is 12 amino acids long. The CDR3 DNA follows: TGTGCCAGCAGTTGGGGTACCTACGAGCAGTACTTC. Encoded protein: CASSWGTYEQYF.

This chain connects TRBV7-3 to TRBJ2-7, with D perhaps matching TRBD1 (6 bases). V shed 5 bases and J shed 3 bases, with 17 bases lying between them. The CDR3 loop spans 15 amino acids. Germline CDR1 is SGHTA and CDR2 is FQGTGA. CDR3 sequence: CASSPLDRSGYEQYF. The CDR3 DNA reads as TGTGCCAGCAGCCCGCTTGACAGGTCTGGCTACGAGCAGTACTTC.

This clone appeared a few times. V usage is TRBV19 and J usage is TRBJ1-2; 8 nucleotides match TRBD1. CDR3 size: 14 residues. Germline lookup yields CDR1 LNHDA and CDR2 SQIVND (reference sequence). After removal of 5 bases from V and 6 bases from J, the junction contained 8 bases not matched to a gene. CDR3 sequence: CASSPRTGRDGYTF. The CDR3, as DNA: TGTGCCAGTAGTCCTCGGACAGGGAGGGATGGCTACACCTTC.

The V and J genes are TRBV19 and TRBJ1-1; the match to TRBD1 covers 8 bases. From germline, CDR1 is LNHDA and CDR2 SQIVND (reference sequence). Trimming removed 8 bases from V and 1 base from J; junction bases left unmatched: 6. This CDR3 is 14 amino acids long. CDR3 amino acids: CASLTGGWNTEAFF. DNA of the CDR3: TGTGCCAGTCTTACAGGGGGTTGGAACACTGAAGCTTTCTTT.

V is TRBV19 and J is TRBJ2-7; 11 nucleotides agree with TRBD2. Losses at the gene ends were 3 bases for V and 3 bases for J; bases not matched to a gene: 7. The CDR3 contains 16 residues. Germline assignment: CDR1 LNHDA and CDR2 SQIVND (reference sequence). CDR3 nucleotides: TGTGCCAGTAGTATCCGGGGACTAGCGGTAAGCTACGAGCAGTACTTC. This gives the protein CASSIRGLAVSYEQYF.

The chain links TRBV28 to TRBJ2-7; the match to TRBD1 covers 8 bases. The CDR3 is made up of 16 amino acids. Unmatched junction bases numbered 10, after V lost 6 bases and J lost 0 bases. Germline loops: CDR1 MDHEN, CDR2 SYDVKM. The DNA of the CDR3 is TGTGCCAGCAGGGCGAGCGGACAGGGTAACTCCTACGAGCAGTACTTC. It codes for CASRASGQGNSYEQYF. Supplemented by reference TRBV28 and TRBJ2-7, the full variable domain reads DVKVTQSSRYLVKRTGEKVFLECVQDMDHENMFWYRQDPGLGLRLIYFSYDVKMKEKGDIPEGYSVSREKKERFSLILESASTNQTSMYLCASRASGQGNSYEQYFGPGTRLTVT.

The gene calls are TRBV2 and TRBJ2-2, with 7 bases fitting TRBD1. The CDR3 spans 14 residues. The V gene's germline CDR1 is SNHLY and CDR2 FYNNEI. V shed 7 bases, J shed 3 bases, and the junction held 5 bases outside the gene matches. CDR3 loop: CASIGQVYTGELFF. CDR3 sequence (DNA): TGTGCCAGCATAGGACAGGTCTACACCGGGGAGCTGTTTTTT.

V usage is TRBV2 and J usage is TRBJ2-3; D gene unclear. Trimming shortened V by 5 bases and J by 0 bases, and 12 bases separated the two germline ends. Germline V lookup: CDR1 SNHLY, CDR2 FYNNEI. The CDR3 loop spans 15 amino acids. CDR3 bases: TGTGCCAGCAGTCCTAGTTTGGGGAGCACAGATACGCAGTATTTT. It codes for CASSPSLGSTDTQYF.

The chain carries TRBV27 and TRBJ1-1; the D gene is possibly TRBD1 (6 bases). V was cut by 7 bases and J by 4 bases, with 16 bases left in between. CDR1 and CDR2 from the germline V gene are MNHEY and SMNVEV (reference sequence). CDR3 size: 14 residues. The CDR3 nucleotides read TGTGCCAGCACAAGAGGGGGGGGGAGCACTGAAGCTTTCTTT. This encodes CASTRGGGSTEAFF.

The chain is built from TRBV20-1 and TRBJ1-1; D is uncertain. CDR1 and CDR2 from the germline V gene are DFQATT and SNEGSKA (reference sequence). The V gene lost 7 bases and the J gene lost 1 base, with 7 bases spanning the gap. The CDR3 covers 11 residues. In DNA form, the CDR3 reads TGCAGTGGGGCGGAGAACACTGAAGCTTTCTTT. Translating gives CSGAENTEAFF.